This record looks at one T cell receptor beta chain sequence and its context. The clone's antigen remains unknown. Qualities for individual bases were not recorded, and no much larger clone is one base off. Genomic DNA was extracted from sorted cells for sequencing of the TCRbeta CDR3 region. TCRbeta CDR3 regions were sequenced using the immunoSEQ Assay. TCRdb retrieved this table from immuneACCESS and kept in-frame rearrangements only. Not all clones are present; in checked studies, unresolved V genes account for under half, and no reason is known for the remainder. Within this sample are 60,000 to 75,000 clones, with 80% to 90% of them counted one time only. The ten largest make up 2% to 2.5% of the sample. Patients with autoimmune disease history or receiving systemic immunosuppression were excluded from the trial. Peripheral blood for TCR sequencing was collected from all dose cohorts at baseline, on cycle 4 day 1, and on cycle 7 day 1. The samples were drawn from a first-in-human, open-label, multicenter phase I dose-escalation trial of ivuxolimab. Adults with locally advanced or metastatic melanoma, renal cell carcinoma, hepatocellular carcinoma or head and neck squamous cell carcinoma were enrolled in the trial. Before TCR sequencing, CD4+ and CD8+ T cells were separately sorted from peripheral blood.

These data originate in a study of OX40 agonist ivuxolimab in advanced cancers. General notes on the study: Ivuxolimab was an agonistic, fully human IgG2 monoclonal antibody directed against OX40 (CD134), a costimulatory receptor. The monotherapy dose-escalation portion (N ≈ 55 patients) of the phase I ivuxolimab trial is reported in the paper. In the dose-escalation cohort, 70% to 90% of patients were male, and the mean age was approximately 60 years with a range of roughly 23 to 90. Patients were allowed to have had prior anti-PD-1, anti-PD-L1 or anti-CTLA-4 therapy, and approximately 37% of the dose-escalation patients had been treated with checkpoint inhibitors. Partial responses occurred in three dose-escalation patients, of whom one had hepatocellular carcinoma and two had cutaneous melanoma. Peripheral TCRbeta sequencing was intended to test whether TCR sequence diversity was altered and clonal T-cell expansion was caused by ivuxolimab. Intravenous ivuxolimab was administered to patients every 2 weeks at six dose levels: 0.01, 0.1, 0.3, 1.5, 3 and 10 mg/kg. Of the roughly 51 dose-escalation patients, hepatocellular carcinoma was present in about 20, melanoma in around 15, renal cell carcinoma in 9 and head and neck cancer in 9. Overall results and qualifications from the work: At doses of 0.1 to 3.0 mg/kg, clonal expansion of both CD4+ and CD8+ blood T cells was observed from baseline to week 6. Which antigens the clonally expanded peripheral T cells were specific for was not determined. After ivuxolimab, expanded clones were on average more numerous among CD8+ T cells than among CD4+ T cells. In the 0.1-3.0 mg/kg groups, partial responders were among the patients with the lowest normalized peripheral clonal expansion, particularly in CD8+ T cells. Low levels of normalized T-cell clonal expansion were also shown by some nonresponding patients.

This sample comprised CD4+ or CD8+ T cells sorted from blood, obtained in a trial of the OX40 agonist ivuxolimab. The sequence derives from an adult with an advanced solid tumor such as melanoma, head and neck, liver or kidney cancer.

Here the CDR3 is given as CASSLSGGPSYEQYF. Here is the DNA: TGTGCCAGCAGCTTGTCTGGGGGCCCATCCTACGAGCAGTACTTC. The V gene is TRBV5-6 and the J gene is TRBJ2-7, with a weak D call of TRBD1 (6 bases match). The CDR3 contains 15 residues, cysteine and phenylalanine counted. The kept DNA is CDR3 alone, 45 bases in frame from the first base. Trimming at the junction amounts to 1 base on V and 1 base on J, and the germline ends lie 12 bases apart. From a lookup of the germline V gene, CDR1 and CDR2 are SGHDT and YYEEEE.